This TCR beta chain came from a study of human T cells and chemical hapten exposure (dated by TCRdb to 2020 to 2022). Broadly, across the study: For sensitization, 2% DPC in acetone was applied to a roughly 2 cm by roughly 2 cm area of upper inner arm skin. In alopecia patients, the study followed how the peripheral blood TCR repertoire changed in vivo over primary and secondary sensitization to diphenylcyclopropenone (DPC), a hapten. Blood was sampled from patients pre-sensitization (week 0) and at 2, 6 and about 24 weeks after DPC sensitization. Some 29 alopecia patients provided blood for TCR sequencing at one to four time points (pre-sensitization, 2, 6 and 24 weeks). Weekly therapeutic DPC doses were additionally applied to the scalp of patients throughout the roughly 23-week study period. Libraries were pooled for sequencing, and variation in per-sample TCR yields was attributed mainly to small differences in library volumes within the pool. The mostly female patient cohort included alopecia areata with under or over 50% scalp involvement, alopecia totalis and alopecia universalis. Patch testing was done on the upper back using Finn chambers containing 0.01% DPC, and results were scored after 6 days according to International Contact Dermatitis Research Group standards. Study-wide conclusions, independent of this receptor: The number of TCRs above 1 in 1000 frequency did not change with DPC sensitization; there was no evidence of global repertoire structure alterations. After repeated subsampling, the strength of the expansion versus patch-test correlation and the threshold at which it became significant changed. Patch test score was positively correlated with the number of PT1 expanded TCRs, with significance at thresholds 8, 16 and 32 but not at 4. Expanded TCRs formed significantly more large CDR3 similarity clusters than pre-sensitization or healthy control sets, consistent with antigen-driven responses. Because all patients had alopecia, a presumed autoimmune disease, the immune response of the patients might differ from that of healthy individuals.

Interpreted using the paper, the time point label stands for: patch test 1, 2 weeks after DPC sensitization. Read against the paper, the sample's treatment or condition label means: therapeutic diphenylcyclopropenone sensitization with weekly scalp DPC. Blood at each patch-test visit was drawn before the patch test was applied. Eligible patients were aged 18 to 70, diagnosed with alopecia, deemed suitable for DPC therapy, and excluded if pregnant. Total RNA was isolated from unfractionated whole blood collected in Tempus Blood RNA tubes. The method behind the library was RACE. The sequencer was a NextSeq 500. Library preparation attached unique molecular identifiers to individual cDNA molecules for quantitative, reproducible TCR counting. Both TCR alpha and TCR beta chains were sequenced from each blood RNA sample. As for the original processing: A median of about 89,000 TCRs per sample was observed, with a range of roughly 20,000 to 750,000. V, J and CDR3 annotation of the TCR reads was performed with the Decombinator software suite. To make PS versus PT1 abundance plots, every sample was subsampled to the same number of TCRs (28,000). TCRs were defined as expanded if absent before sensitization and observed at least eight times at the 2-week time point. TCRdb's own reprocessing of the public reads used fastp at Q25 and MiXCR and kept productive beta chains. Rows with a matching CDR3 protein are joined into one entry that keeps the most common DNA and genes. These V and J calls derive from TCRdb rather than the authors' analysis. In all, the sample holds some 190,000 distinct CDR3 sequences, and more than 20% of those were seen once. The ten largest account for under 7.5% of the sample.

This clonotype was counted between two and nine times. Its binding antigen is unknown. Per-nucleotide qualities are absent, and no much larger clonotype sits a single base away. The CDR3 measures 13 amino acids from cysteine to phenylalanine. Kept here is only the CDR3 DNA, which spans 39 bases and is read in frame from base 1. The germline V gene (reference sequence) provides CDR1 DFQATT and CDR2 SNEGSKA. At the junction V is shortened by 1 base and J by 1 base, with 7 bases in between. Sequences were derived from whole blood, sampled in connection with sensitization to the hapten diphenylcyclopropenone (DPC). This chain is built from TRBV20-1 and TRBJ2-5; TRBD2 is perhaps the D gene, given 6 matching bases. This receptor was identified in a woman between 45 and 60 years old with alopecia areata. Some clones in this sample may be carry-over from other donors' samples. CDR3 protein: CSARGTTQETQYF. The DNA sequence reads TGCAGTGCTAGAGGGACTACCCAAGAGACCCAGTACTTC.